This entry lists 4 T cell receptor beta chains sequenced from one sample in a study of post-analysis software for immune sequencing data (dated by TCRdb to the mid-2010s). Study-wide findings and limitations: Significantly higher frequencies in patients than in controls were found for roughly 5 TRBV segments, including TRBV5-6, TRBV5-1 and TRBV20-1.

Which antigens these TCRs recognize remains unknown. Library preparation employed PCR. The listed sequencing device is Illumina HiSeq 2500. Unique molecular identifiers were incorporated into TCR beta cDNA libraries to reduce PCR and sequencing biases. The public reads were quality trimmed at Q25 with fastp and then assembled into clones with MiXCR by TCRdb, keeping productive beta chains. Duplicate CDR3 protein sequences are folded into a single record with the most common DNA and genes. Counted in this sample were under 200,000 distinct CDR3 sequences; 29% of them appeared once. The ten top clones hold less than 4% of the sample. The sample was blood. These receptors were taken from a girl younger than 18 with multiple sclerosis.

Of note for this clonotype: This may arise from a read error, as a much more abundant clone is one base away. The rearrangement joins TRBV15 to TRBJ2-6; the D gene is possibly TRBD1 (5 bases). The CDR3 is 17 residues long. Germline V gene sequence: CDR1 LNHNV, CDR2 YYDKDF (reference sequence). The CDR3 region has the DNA TGTGCCACCAGTAGATACGGTGGCCTCTCTGGGGCCAACGTCCCGACTTTC. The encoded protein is CATSRYGGLSGANVPTF.

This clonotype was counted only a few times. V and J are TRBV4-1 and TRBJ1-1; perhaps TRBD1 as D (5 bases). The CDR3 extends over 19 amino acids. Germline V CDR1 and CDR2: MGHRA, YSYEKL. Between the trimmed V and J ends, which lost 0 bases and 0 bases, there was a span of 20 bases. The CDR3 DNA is TGCGCCAGCAGCCAAGATCCAGAGACGGGGGATGTAATGAACACTGAAGCTTTCTTT. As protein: CASSQDPETGDVMNTEAFF.

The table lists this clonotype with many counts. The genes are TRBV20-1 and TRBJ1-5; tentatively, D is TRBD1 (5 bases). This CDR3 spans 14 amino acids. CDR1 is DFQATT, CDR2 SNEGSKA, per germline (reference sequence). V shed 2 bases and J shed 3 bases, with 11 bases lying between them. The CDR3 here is CSARRTRTNQPQHF. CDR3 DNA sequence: TGCAGTGCTAGACGGACACGAACCAATCAGCCCCAGCATTTT.

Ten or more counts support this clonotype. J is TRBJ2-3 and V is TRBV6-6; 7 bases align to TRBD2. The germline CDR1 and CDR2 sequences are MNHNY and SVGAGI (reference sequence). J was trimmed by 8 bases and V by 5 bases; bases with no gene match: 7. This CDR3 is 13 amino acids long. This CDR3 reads CASSQTPGGTQYF. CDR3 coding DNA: TGTGCCAGCAGTCAGACCCCGGGAGGTACGCAGTATTTT.